The 21 T cell receptor beta chains below come from one sample, sequenced in a study of molecular identifiers for immune sequencing clone quantification. From the PCR reads, TCRdb called clonotypes with MiXCR, one entry per CDR3 protein. The sample includes over 600,000 distinct CDR3 sequences, less than 20% of them seen just once. Material for sequencing was naive CD8+ T cells from blood, with Jurkat cell RNA spiked in. The subset was: FACS-sorted CD8+CD4-CCR7+CD45RA+ naive T cells. All receptors come from a human donor in good health. Some libraries in this study had Jurkat cell RNA spiked in.

The table lists this clonotype with many counts. The chain is built from TRBV15 and TRBJ2-7; a weak D match, TRBD2 (6 bases). Germline CDR1 LNHNV, CDR2 YYDKDF (reference sequence). The CDR3 contains 12 residues. V dropped 1 base and J dropped 6 bases, with 7 bases sitting between them. The CDR3 reads CATSRVRGEQYF. DNA for the CDR3: TGTGCCACCAGCAGAGTGCGGGGCGAGCAGTACTTC.

Comment on this clonotype: A much larger clone sits a single nucleotide away, making a read error possible. This chain joins TRBV5-1 and TRBJ1-1; no firm D call. The CDR3 extends over 14 amino acids. CDR1 and CDR2 from the germline V gene are SGHRS and YFSETQ. The DNA for the CDR3 is TGCGCCAGCGGCTTGGGGTCCAGTAACACTGAAGCTTTCTTT. It is translated as CASGLGSSNTEAFF. Based on the CDR3 plus reference TRBV5-1 and TRBJ1-1, the full variable domain is KAGVTQTPRYLIKTRGQQVTLSCSPISGHRSVSWYQQTPGQGLQFLFEYFSETQRNKGNFPGRFSGRQFSNSRSEMNVSTLELGDSALYLCASGLGSSNTEAFFGQGTRLTVV.

This clonotype was observed a handful of times. The chain couples TRBV10-3 to TRBJ2-1; 10 nucleotides align to TRBD2. V dropped 3 bases and J dropped 1; count of bases not matched to a gene: 9. The CDR3 spans 18 residues. The germline gives CDR1 ENHRY, CDR2 SYGVKD. CDR3 in amino acids: CAISDGTSEGRSYNEQFF. CDR3 nucleotide sequence: TGTGCCATCAGTGACGGGACTAGCGAGGGCCGTTCCTACAATGAGCAGTTCTTC.

This clonotype was detected a few times. The chain carries TRBV19 and TRBJ2-1; 7 positions agree with TRBD2. The CDR3 is 15 residues long. Looked up from germline, CDR1 is LNHDA and CDR2 is SQIVND (reference sequence). V trimming: 9 bases; J trimming: 4 bases; junction bases outside the gene matches: 12. The CDR3 spells CASQALAEPYNEQFF. The DNA of the CDR3 is TGTGCCAGCCAGGCTCTAGCGGAGCCATACAATGAGCAGTTCTTC.

This clonotype came up a few times. Germline is not matched at one junction end, which may reflect a read error. The V and J genes are TRBV19 and TRBJ1-2; no firm D call. This CDR3 is built from 15 residues. Germline loops: CDR1 LNHDA, CDR2 SQIVND (reference sequence). The CDR3: CASSIAPRSIYGYTF. The DNA of the CDR3 is TGTGCCAGTAGCATAGCCCCCCGGAGCATCTATGGCTACACCTTC. Full variable domain (missing parts from reference TRBV19 and TRBJ1-2): DGGITQSPKYLFRKEGQNVTLSCEQNLNHDAMYWYRQDPGQGLRLIYYSQIVNDFQKGDIAEGYSVSREKKESFPLTVTSAQKNPTAFYLCASSIAPRSIYGYTFGSGTRLTVV.

This clonotype was detected many times. The V and J genes are TRBV6-5 and TRBJ2-3, with 12 positions matching TRBD2. The CDR3 covers 16 residues. Trimming at V came to 2 bases and at J to 1 base, leaving 1 base not matched to a gene. Germline CDR1 and CDR2: MNHEY and SVGAGI. The CDR3 DNA reads as TGTGCCAGCAGTTACGCTAGCGGGAGGGGCACAGATACGCAGTATTTT. Its protein is CASSYASGRGTDTQYF.

This clonotype was seen many times. V usage is TRBV20-1 and J usage is TRBJ2-7; D uncertain. Trimming took 6 bases from V and 2 from J, leaving 11 bases between them. This CDR3 has 12 amino acids. Germline V gene lookup returns CDR1 DFQATT and CDR2 SNEGSKA (reference sequence). In nucleotides, the CDR3 is TGCAGTGCCAATGTTGGCGCCTACGAGCAGTACTTC. Its protein is CSANVGAYEQYF.

This clonotype has only a few counts. This chain connects TRBV30 to TRBJ2-1, with a weak D call TRBD1 (6 bases). There are 17 residues in the CDR3. Trimming stripped 3 bases from V and 8 bases from J, with 26 bases between. Germline V gene data show CDR1 as GTSNPN and CDR2 as SVGIG (reference sequence). The CDR3 DNA follows: TGTGCCTGGAGAGAAATTCGGTTTTGGGGGCGCGGGTATGAGCAGTTCTTC. Its translation: CAWREIRFWGRGYEQFF.

The chain has TRBV12-5 and TRBJ2-5; D might be TRBD1 or TRBD2, each matching 5 bases. The CDR3 consists of 12 residues. V was clipped by 8 bases and J by 5 bases, with 12 bases between them. Germline-derived CDR1 and CDR2 are LGHNT and FRNRAP. CDR3 in amino acids: CASSVGRETQYF. CDR3 nucleotides: TGTGCTAGTTCCGTGGGACGGGAGACCCAGTACTTC.

Details on this clonotype: Possible read error: a much larger clone is one base away. Given the absence of the conserved phenylalanine or tryptophan at the CDR3 end, a read error is likely. V gene TRBV4-3 combines with J gene TRBJ2-7; 8 nucleotides line up with TRBD2. CDR3 length equals 15 residues. CDR1 LGHNA and CDR2 YSLEER come from the germline V gene. V shed 6 bases and J 4 bases; nucleotides not matched to a gene: 11. CDR3 nucleotide sequence: TGCGCCAGCAGTCAGGCGAGCGGGAGTTTGTACGAGCAGTACCTC. Encoded protein: CASSQASGSLYEQYL.

There are many counts of this clonotype. The gene calls are TRBV4-3 and TRBJ1-4; no clear D gene. The CDR3 has 14 residues. V lost 1 base, J lost 4 bases, and 7 bases lay in between. Germline CDR1 reads LGHNA; CDR2 reads YSLEER. The CDR3 DNA follows: TGCGCCAGCAGCCAAGGACTGTTTAATGAAAAACTGTTTTTT. The encoded protein is CASSQGLFNEKLFF.

This clonotype was seen at least ten times. The V gene is TRBV6-2 or TRBV6-3, the J gene TRBJ2-1, with D possibly TRBD1 on 6 matching bases. Deletions cut 2 bases from V and 10 bases from J, with 15 bases between. This CDR3 is built from 14 residues. CDR1 MNHEY and CDR2 SVGEGT come from the germline V gene. CDR3 sequence (DNA): TGTGCCAGCAGTTACCCGGACAGCTATAGGGAGCAGTTCTTC. Translation: CASSYPDSYREQFF.

Many counts were recorded for this clonotype. CDR3 region: CASSSRLVAGESIEGTDTQYF. DNA for the CDR3: TGCGCCAGCAGCTCCCGTTTGGTAGCGGGGGAAAGTATCGAAGGCACAGATACGCAGTATTTT. The rearrangement uses TRBV5-1 and TRBJ2-3; 9 bases match TRBD2. J lost 1 base, V lost 3 bases, and 21 bases had no gene match. The germline gives CDR1 SGHRS, CDR2 YFSETQ. This CDR3 contains 21 residues.

At least ten counts were recorded for this clonotype. CDR3 DNA: TGTGCCACGGATAGCGGGAACTACAATGAGCAGTTCTTC. Translating it yields CATDSGNYNEQFF. The chain has TRBV24-1 and TRBJ2-1; 8 bases fit TRBD2. Looked up from germline, CDR1 is KGHDR and CDR2 is SFDVKD. The junction had 4 bases not matched to a gene; V was cut back by 10 bases and J by 3 bases. The CDR3 extends over 13 amino acids.

This sequence joins TRBV7-6 and TRBJ1-1; a weak D match, TRBD1 (6 bases). Between the trimmed V and J ends, which lost 5 bases and 3 bases, there was a span of 16 bases. Germline values: CDR1 SGHVS, CDR2 FNYEAQ. CDR3 length: 15 amino acids. CDR3 sequence reads: CASSGRGQRDTEAFF. Here the CDR3 DNA reads TGTGCCAGCAGCGGTCGGGGGCAACGGGACACTGAAGCTTTCTTT.

The chain carries TRBV29-1 and TRBJ2-3; 13 bases match TRBD2. This CDR3 contains 16 residues. J was trimmed by 5 bases and V by 7 bases; bases with no gene match: 12. Germline V gives CDR1 SQVTM, CDR2 ANQGSEA. In DNA form, the CDR3 reads TGCAGCGGAGGAGGACTAGCGGGAGACCCAGGAGATACGCAGTATTTT. Its translation is CSGGGLAGDPGDTQYF.

In its sample, this clonotype was seen a few times. The CDR3 ends on some other residue instead of the conserved phenylalanine or tryptophan, so this is likely a read error. The rearrangement joins TRBV6-5 to TRBJ2-1; TRBD1 agrees at 12 bases. CDR1 and CDR2 (germline): MNHEY, SVGAGI. The CDR3 loop spans 14 amino acids. Trimming at V came to 6 bases and at J to 8 bases, leaving 5 bases not matched to a gene. CDR3 protein: CASSRDRGPDEQFL. The CDR3 DNA follows: TGTGCCAGCAGCCGGGACAGGGGGCCCGATGAGCAGTTCCTC.

This clonotype was detected ten times or more. The rearrangement links TRBV7-8 to TRBJ2-7; D gene ambiguous. CDR1 and CDR2 from the germline V gene are SGHVS and FQNEAQ. The CDR3 is made up of 15 amino acids. V was cut by 4 bases and J by 4 bases, with 17 bases left in between. CDR3 coding DNA: TGTGCCAGCAGCTCGCAATGGACCGATCAGTACGAGCAGTACTTC. Protein product: CASSSQWTDQYEQYF.

In this sample, this clonotype turned up many times. V usage is TRBV20-1 and J usage is TRBJ1-5, with a weak D call TRBD1 (6 bases). Germline V gives CDR1 DFQATT, CDR2 SNEGSKA (reference sequence). Trimming removed 6 bases at V and 6 bases at J, with 18 bases between. The CDR3 sequence is 14 residues long. CDR3: CSAEEQGFGQPQHF. CDR3 DNA: TGCAGTGCGGAAGAACAGGGTTTTGGTCAGCCCCAGCATTTT.

A remark on this clonotype: A read error may explain this, as a much larger clone is one base away. Written as DNA, the CDR3 is TGTGCCAGCGGCGATGGGACTAGCGGGATTTTGGAATCAGATACGCAGTATTTT. Translated: CASGDGTSGILESDTQYF. The J gene is TRBJ2-3, the V gene TRBV7-2, with TRBD2 matching over 13 bases. The V gene's germline CDR1 is SGHTA and CDR2 FQGNSA. This CDR3 comprises 18 residues. J lost 4 bases, V lost 8 bases, and 15 bases had no gene match.

This clonotype was seen at least ten times. This chain joins TRBV24-1 and TRBJ2-2; 7 nucleotides line up with TRBD1. The CDR3 is made up of 17 amino acids. The V and J ends lost 3 bases and 0 bases, in that order; junction bases with no gene match: 6. In germline, CDR1 is KGHDR, CDR2 SFDVKD. For the CDR3, the DNA is TGTGCCACCAGTGATCAACGGACAGGTCCGAACACCGGGGAGCTGTTTTTT. Its translation: CATSDQRTGPNTGELFF.